This T cell receptor (beta chain) stems from a study of cytomegalovirus exposure and HLA in healthy donors. In nominal health when sampled, donors likely had unrecorded immune exposures nonetheless. PCR amplification relied on 60 Vbeta primers (plus 13 Jbeta primers). Here immunoSEQ multiplex PCR was the method, and the copy in TCRdb shows in-frame clones only, minus some. The sample consists of some 240,000 clones, 85% to 95% of them appearing once. Findings of the study overall: Later work associated fewer than 20,000 TCR beta sequences with HLA alleles at 0.05 false discovery rate. The Asian-associated ancestry cluster reportedly had fewer N-insertions than the approximately 690-donor mean in a later analysis.

To note about this clone: Its target is not known.

The germline gives CDR1 SGHNT, CDR2 YYREEE (reference sequence). After removal of 4 bases from V and 1 base from J, the junction contained 3 bases not matched to a gene. This CDR3 region has 14 residues. This receptor was taken from a girl aged 2 to 10 in good health and CMV-seronegative. This chain connects TRBV5-4 to TRBJ2-3, with 7 bases that match TRBD2. Sequenced input: PBMCs. CDR3 residues: CASSPTSGTDTQYF. For the CDR3, the DNA is TGTGCCAGCAGCCCTACTAGCGGCACAGATACGCAGTATTTT.